The 24 T cell receptor beta chains listed next were all sequenced from one sample in a study of blood T cell repertoires in COVID-19. Sequencing used immunoSEQ multiplex PCR; TCRdb keeps in-frame clones, though not all of them. The data show about 150,000 clones, with approximately 86% seen just once and roughly 3.5% held by the top ten. Sequencing used peripheral blood. Source of these receptors: a man between 65 and 79 years old with acute or convalescent COVID-19.

This chain links TRBV1 with TRBJ2-1; TRBD2 was called by the table and not checked on the DNA. TRBV1 corresponds to a pseudogene. This CDR3 has 15 residues. The CDR3, as DNA: TGCACCAGCAGCTTTCAGCGGGAGGTTTACAATGAGCAGTTCTTC. It encodes CTSSFQREVYNEQFF.

This sequence joins TRBV5-6 and TRBJ2-7; 7 bases agree with TRBD1. Trimming at V came to 0 bases and at J to 4 bases, leaving 7 bases not matched to a gene. The CDR3 length is 15 residues. CDR1 and CDR2 from the germline V gene are SGHDT and YYEEEE. CDR3 in amino acids: CASSLGPGQPYEQYF. CDR3 DNA: TGTGCCAGCAGCTTGGGCCCGGGACAGCCTTACGAGCAGTACTTC.

On this clone: Different DNA sequences within this sample yield the same CDR3. The chain carries TRBV18 and TRBJ2-3; TRBD1 agrees at 7 bases. The trim removed 3 bases at V and 1 base at J, leaving 4 bases unmatched. Per the germline V gene, CDR1 is KGHSH and CDR2 is LQKENI. The CDR3 is 15 residues long. CDR3 in amino acids: CASSPRQGGTDTQYF. As DNA, the CDR3 is TGTGCCAGCTCACCCCGACAGGGTGGCACAGATACGCAGTATTTT.

The chain uses TRBV6-5 and TRBJ2-7; D may be TRBD1 (5 bases). The CDR3 has 15 residues. Trimming removed 0 bases from V and 4 bases from J, with 13 bases in between. Germline V lookup: CDR1 MNHEY, CDR2 SVGAGI. The CDR3 DNA follows: TGTGCCAGCAGTTACTCGCAGGGTGGGTCGTACGAGCAGTACTTC. This sequence encodes CASSYSQGGSYEQYF.

Points on this clone: Other DNA sequences in this sample translate to the same CDR3. V and J are TRBV19 and TRBJ2-7; 9 nucleotides line up with TRBD2. Trimming took 5 bases from V and 4 from J; bases not matched to a gene: 3. Germline values: CDR1 LNHDA, CDR2 SQIVND (reference sequence). This CDR3 region has 13 residues. In nucleotides, the CDR3 is TGTGCCAGTAGTGGGCTAGCGGGGTACGAGCAGTACTTC. This gives the protein CASSGLAGYEQYF.

This clone has a handful of counts. The CDR3 here is CASSRGTANSPLHF. CDR3 in DNA: TGCGCCAGCAGCAGGGGGACAGCGAATTCACCCCTCCACTTT. V and J are TRBV5-1 and TRBJ1-6; 7 bases map to TRBD1. Germline V CDR1 and CDR2: SGHRS, YFSETQ. After removal of 4 bases from V and 7 bases from J, the junction contained 5 bases not matched to a gene. This CDR3 has 14 amino acids.

The chain couples TRBV6-6 to TRBJ2-1; the match to TRBD2 covers 7 bases. Germline V gene data show CDR1 as MNHNY and CDR2 as SVGAGI (reference sequence). With V trimmed by 7 bases and J by 5 bases, 8 bases remained unmatched. This CDR3 has 14 amino acids. The CDR3 bases are TGTGCCAGCACTGGGGAGGGAGTTAACAATGAGCAGTTCTTC. Amino acids: CASTGEGVNNEQFF.

The rearrangement links TRBV5-1 to TRBJ2-3, with 9 bases lining up with TRBD2. J gave up 4 bases and V 2 bases, and 5 bases lay outside the gene matches. The CDR3 extends over 15 amino acids. CDR1 is SGHRS and CDR2 is YFSETQ in the germline V gene. The CDR3 region is CASSFSGSGADTQYF. CDR3 nucleotide sequence: TGCGCCAGCAGCTTTAGCGGGAGCGGCGCAGATACGCAGTATTTT.

J is TRBJ2-1 and V is TRBV3-1 (or the pseudogene TRBV3-2), with TRBD2 identical over 16 bases. CDR1 LGHDT and CDR2 YNNKEL come from the germline V gene (reference sequence). Trimming took 4 bases from V and 10 from J; bases not matched to a gene: 13. The CDR3 is 18 amino acids. CDR3 nucleotide sequence: TGTGCCAGCAGCCTCCTTCCTGCCGGGACTAGCGGGAGGGAGGAGCAGTTCTTC. This translates into CASSLLPAGTSGREEQFF.

This clone was counted between two and nine times. This chain uses TRBV12-3 or TRBV12-4 with TRBJ2-1, with D possibly TRBD2 on 6 matching bases. The CDR3 spans 13 residues. V was pared by 3 bases and J by 3 bases, with 6 bases between. CDR3: CASSLGGYNEQFF. The CDR3 DNA sequence: TGTGCCAGCAGTTTGGGGGGCTACAATGAGCAGTTCTTC.

This clone has just one count. V and J are TRBV3-1 (or the pseudogene TRBV3-2) and TRBJ1-1; 8 bases are shared with TRBD1. The V gene end was trimmed by 2 bases and the J gene end by 12 bases; junction bases not matched to a gene: 5. Germline V gene lookup returns CDR1 LGHDT and CDR2 YNNKEL (reference sequence). The CDR3 consists of 12 residues. The CDR3, as DNA: TGTGCCAGCAGCCAATCAGGACAGGGATCTTTCTTT. Its protein is CASSQSGQGSFF.

The rearrangement joins TRBV24-1 to TRBJ1-5; possible D gene TRBD1, 6 bases. Germline V lookup: CDR1 KGHDR, CDR2 SFDVKD. The CDR3 totals 14 residues. V lost 4 bases to trimming and J lost 8 bases, with 14 bases between them. The CDR3 DNA reads TGTGCCACCAGTGACCCCGGACAGTTTAAGCCCCAGCATTTT. It codes for CATSDPGQFKPQHF.

This clone has a handful of counts. This chain joins TRBV7-2 and TRBJ2-1, with TRBD2 matching 14 bases. V dropped 4 bases and J dropped 5; count of bases not matched to a gene: 4. The CDR3 is 16 amino acids. Germline V gives CDR1 SGHTA, CDR2 FQGNSA. The CDR3: CASSSGLAGVDNEQFF. DNA of the CDR3: TGTGCCAGCAGCTCGGGACTAGCGGGAGTGGACAATGAGCAGTTCTTC. Full variable domain (missing parts from reference TRBV7-2 and TRBJ2-1): GAGVSQSPSNKVTEKGKDVELRCDPISGHTALYWYRQSLGQGLEFLIYFQGNSAPDKSGLPSDRFSAERTGGSVSTLTIQRTQQEDSAVYLCASSSGLAGVDNEQFFGPGTRLTVL.

The chain joins TRBV4-3 to TRBJ2-2; a weak D match, TRBD2 (6 bases). The germline V gene encodes CDR1 LGHNA and CDR2 YSLEER. The CDR3 contains 15 residues. Between the trimmed V and J ends, which lost 1 base and 4 bases, there was a span of 10 bases. CDR3 in amino acids: CASSQVRGSTGELFF. CDR3 in DNA: TGCGCCAGCAGCCAAGTACGGGGGTCCACCGGGGAGCTGTTTTTT.

This chain uses TRBV19 with TRBJ2-7; D remains unclear. The length of the CDR3 is 14 residues. V dropped 10 bases and J dropped 2 bases, with 18 bases sitting between them. In germline, CDR1 is LNHDA, CDR2 SQIVND (reference sequence). CDR3 DNA: TGTGCCACCCAAGCAGTCGGCGGTACCTACGAGCAGTACTTC. Protein: CATQAVGGTYEQYF.

The chain couples TRBV15 to TRBJ1-2; D not certain. Trimming stripped 1 base from V and 0 bases from J, with 21 bases between. CDR3 size: 19 residues. In germline, CDR1 is LNHNV, CDR2 YYDKDF (reference sequence). CDR3: CATSRALTGVWRANYGYTF. The CDR3 DNA is TGTGCCACCAGCAGAGCCCTAACTGGGGTGTGGAGGGCTAACTATGGCTACACCTTC. The complete variable domain, with remaining parts taken from reference TRBV15 and TRBJ1-2, reads DAMVIQNPRYQVTQFGKPVTLSCSQTLNHNVMYWYQQKSSQAPKLLFHYYDKDFNNEADTPDNFQSRRPNTSFCFLDIRSPGLGDTAMYLCATSRALTGVWRANYGYTFGSGTRLTVV.

The chain couples TRBV4-3 to TRBJ1-1, with 8 bases lining up with TRBD1. This CDR3 comprises 14 residues. The germline V gene has CDR1 LGHNA and CDR2 YSLEER. V lost 3 bases and J lost 4; bases outside the gene matches: 4. The CDR3, as DNA: TGCGCCAGCAGCCAGGAAGACAGGGGCACTGAAGCTTTCTTT. As protein: CASSQEDRGTEAFF.

V usage is TRBV5-6 and J usage is TRBJ2-7, with TRBD2 matching over 12 bases. Trimming at V came to 1 base and at J to 1 base, leaving 6 bases not matched to a gene. The germline V gene has CDR1 SGHDT and CDR2 YYEEEE. The CDR3 totals 17 residues. The CDR3 nucleotides read TGTGCCAGCAGCTTGTCCCTAGCGGGAGGGCGTTCCTACGAGCAGTACTTC. This encodes CASSLSLAGGRSYEQYF.

V gene TRBV5-4 combines with J gene TRBJ2-2; possible D gene TRBD1, 5 bases. The V gene lost 4 bases and the J gene lost 0 bases, with 13 bases spanning the gap. Germline CDR1 reads SGHNT; CDR2 reads YYREEE (reference sequence). The CDR3 is made up of 16 amino acids. CDR3 protein: CASSGRRTPNTGELFF. In DNA form, the CDR3 reads TGTGCCAGCAGCGGCCGACGGACACCGAACACCGGGGAGCTGTTTTTT.

The rearrangement links TRBV5-1 to TRBJ2-7, with TRBD1 matching 7 bases. CDR1 is SGHRS and CDR2 is YFSETQ in the germline V gene. V trimming: 2 bases; J trimming: 2 bases; junction bases outside the gene matches: 7. This CDR3 is built from 15 residues. CDR3 sequence reads: CASSFLTGTAYEQYF. The CDR3 region has the DNA TGCGCCAGCAGCTTTCTGACAGGGACCGCCTACGAGCAGTACTTC.

This sequence joins TRBV27 and TRBJ1-1; 8 bases map to TRBD1. This CDR3 region has 17 residues. Germline V CDR1 and CDR2: MNHEY, SMNVEV (reference sequence). V was clipped by 4 bases and J by 0 bases; unmatched bases: 10. The CDR3 protein is CASSSRTGSRMNTEAFF. Written as DNA, the CDR3 is TGTGCCAGCAGTTCGCGGACAGGGTCAAGAATGAACACTGAAGCTTTCTTT.

The chain carries TRBV5-6 and TRBJ1-1, with 9 bases identical to TRBD1. The CDR3 spans 15 residues. The V gene end was trimmed by 1 base and the J gene end by 5 bases; junction bases not matched to a gene: 6. Germline loops: CDR1 SGHDT, CDR2 YYEEEE. CDR3 sequence reads: CASSLKHRGLTEAFF. The CDR3 bases are TGTGCCAGCAGCTTGAAACACAGGGGGCTGACTGAAGCTTTCTTT.

The genes are TRBV5-1 and TRBJ1-1; a possible D gene is TRBD1 (5 bases). This CDR3 is 11 amino acids long. Germline V gene lookup returns CDR1 SGHRS and CDR2 YFSETQ. Trimming took 5 bases from V and 7 from J, leaving 9 bases between them. CDR3 amino acids: CASRRQNEAFF. CDR3 nucleotides: TGCGCCAGCAGACGACAGAATGAAGCTTTCTTT.

The chain uses TRBV24-1 and TRBJ2-2; possible D gene TRBD1, 6 bases. Trimming stripped 6 bases from V and 6 bases from J, with 10 bases between. This CDR3 is built from 13 residues. Germline CDR1 reads KGHDR; CDR2 reads SFDVKD. CDR3 loop: CATSHSGAGELFF. CDR3 nucleotide sequence: TGTGCCACCAGTCACTCAGGGGCCGGGGAGCTGTTTTTT.